The clone carrying this T cell receptor beta chain came up many times. The antigen is not known. The data derive from a study of T-cell memory formation after mild COVID-19. Findings of the study overall: Mostly located in CM and EM were contracting CD4+ clones, with contracting CD8+ clones located in EMRA.

Amplification by 5'RACE using constant-segment primers produced TCR alpha and TCR beta cDNA libraries that carried sample barcodes and UMIs. TCRdb reprocessed the 5' RACE reads via MiXCR and lists one record per CDR3 protein. Here the sample spans roughly 550,000 distinct CDR3 sequences, roughly 20% being singletons. This CDR3 spans 17 amino acids. J was trimmed by 5 bases and V by 4 bases; bases with no gene match: 13. Germline CDR1 is SGHVS and CDR2 is FNYEAQ. Sequencing was carried out using PBMCs or a T cell subset sorted from them (not recorded which). This chain joins TRBV7-6 and TRBJ2-3, with 9 bases identical to TRBD2. The receptor was derived from an adult woman who had mild COVID-19 (a few samples of this study predate the infection). Cell type and time point are not known. Here the CDR3 reads CASSSRLGREGEDTQYF. CDR3 nucleotides: TGTGCCAGCAGCTCGCGACTTGGGCGGGAGGGTGAAGATACGCAGTATTTT.